Listed here are 24 T cell receptor beta chains from one sample, sequenced in a study of tumor-infiltrating T cells and Merkel cell polyomavirus. Study at large: The study examined CD8+ T cells specific for the Merkel cell polyomavirus KLL epitope.

Method: immunoSEQ multiplex PCR; TCRdb's copy keeps in-frame clones and lacks some. Of about 25,000 clones listed, 87% are singletons. Immunohistochemistry showed robust Merkel cell polyomavirus Large T antigen staining in every patient's tumor. What was sequenced was lymph node tissue. Receptors were obtained from a man aged 50 to 60 with Merkel cell carcinoma.

This chain connects TRBV5-6 to TRBJ2-7, with 8 bases identical to TRBD1. The length of the CDR3 is 14 residues. V dropped 4 bases and J dropped 2; count of bases not matched to a gene: 5. Germline V gene data show CDR1 as SGHDT and CDR2 as YYEEEE. The CDR3 DNA follows: TGTGCCAGCAGCCGGGGACAGGACCCCTACGAGCAGTACTTC. It specifies CASSRGQDPYEQYF.

This clone has a handful of counts. V is TRBV6-5 and J is TRBJ1-6, with D unresolved. V was pared by 2 bases and J by 9 bases, with 11 bases between. CDR1 is MNHEY and CDR2 is SVGAGI in the germline V gene. CDR3 length: 14 residues. Here the CDR3 DNA reads TGTGCCAGCAGTTACGAGGGCCGAATTTCACCCCTCCACTTT. The encoded protein is CASSYEGRISPLHF.

Regarding this clone: One end of the junction fails to match germline, which may point to a read error. CDR3: CASSLGRSSRENTEAFF. DNA of the CDR3: TGTGCCAGCAGTTTAGGTAGGAGCTCCCGGGAGAACACTGAAGCTTTCTTT. The V call is TRBV7-9, the J call TRBJ1-1; no clear D. The CDR3 is 17 amino acids. Germline lookup yields CDR1 SEHNR and CDR2 FQNEAQ (reference sequence).

The chain has TRBV27 and TRBJ2-1; 11 nucleotides agree with TRBD2. The CDR3 has 16 amino acids. V shed 6 bases, J shed 7 bases, and the junction held 11 bases outside the gene matches. Germline CDR1 and CDR2: MNHEY and SMNVEV (reference sequence). The CDR3 region is CASSLLLAGVRNEQFF. The CDR3 DNA reads as TGTGCCAGCAGCCTCTTACTAGCGGGAGTCCGGAATGAGCAGTTCTTC.

The CDR3 sequence is CASSPWGLAGGSYEQYF. For the CDR3, the DNA is TGTGCCAGCAGCCCCTGGGGGTTGGCAGGGGGGAGCTACGAGCAGTACTTC. The rearrangement joins TRBV7-8 to TRBJ2-7; a possible D gene is TRBD1 (7 bases). This CDR3 spans 17 amino acids. Germline-derived CDR1 and CDR2 are SGHVS and FQNEAQ. V was trimmed by 5 bases and J by 3 bases, leaving 23 bases between them.

This chain links TRBV18 with TRBJ1-4, with D possibly matching TRBD1 (6 bases). The germline V gene has CDR1 KGHSH and CDR2 LQKENI. Trimming took 4 bases from V and 0 from J, leaving 12 bases between them. This CDR3 has 16 amino acids. DNA of the CDR3: TGTGCCAGCTCACTCTACAGGGAAACAACTAATGAAAAACTGTTTTTT. It translates to CASSLYRETTNEKLFF.

The V gene is TRBV27, the J gene TRBJ1-5; possible D gene TRBD1, 6 bases. V gave up 6 bases and J gave up 0 bases, with 12 bases separating them. Germline V lookup: CDR1 MNHEY, CDR2 SMNVEV (reference sequence). The CDR3 is 15 amino acids. CDR3 DNA: TGTGCCAGCAGCCCCTCAGGGGATAGCAATCAGCCCCAGCATTTT. Protein: CASSPSGDSNQPQHF.

The chain carries TRBV30 and TRBJ1-1; TRBD1 aligns across 8 bases. The J segment lost 9 bases and the V segment lost 8 bases, leaving 11 bases of the junction unmatched. This CDR3 region has 12 residues. Germline V gene sequence: CDR1 GTSNPN, CDR2 SVGIG (reference sequence). This CDR3 is CAGRGTGGKAFF. CDR3 DNA: TGTGCCGGCCGTGGCACAGGGGGGAAAGCTTTCTTT. Combining the CDR3 with reference TRBV30 and TRBJ1-1 gives the whole variable domain SQTIHQWPATLVQPVGSPLSLECTVEGTSNPNLYWYRQAAGRGLQLLFYSVGIGQISSEVPQNLSASRPQDRQFILSSKKLLLSDSGFYLCAGRGTGGKAFFGQGTRLTVV.

V is TRBV27 and J is TRBJ1-1; weak D call: TRBD1 (5 bases). CDR1 is MNHEY, CDR2 SMNVEV, per germline (reference sequence). The ends were cut back, 4 bases at V and 6 bases at J, with 9 bases in the middle. The CDR3 is made up of 12 amino acids. CDR3 bases: TGTGCCAGCAGTTCAGGGCTAGCTGAAGCTTTCTTT. Translated, it gives CASSSGLAEAFF.

Here the CDR3 DNA reads TGTGCCAGCGGTGGGCCTAAAGAGACCCAGTACTTC. Encoded protein: CASGGPKETQYF. The chain is built from TRBV5-6 and TRBJ2-5; D not certain. The germline V gene has CDR1 SGHDT and CDR2 YYEEEE. This CDR3 comprises 12 residues. The germline V and J ends were trimmed by 7 bases and 3 bases, with 10 bases remaining between them.

Written as DNA, the CDR3 is TGTGCCAGCAGTGACGCGTCTAGCGGGAGTCCAAGGGGGGCCAAAAACATTCAGTACTTC. This translates into CASSDASSGSPRGAKNIQYF. This sequence joins TRBV6-4 and TRBJ2-4, with 10 bases identical to TRBD2. V dropped 2 bases and J dropped 1; count of bases not matched to a gene: 14. Germline CDR1 and CDR2: MRHNA and SNTAGT. The CDR3 is 20 residues long.

The V call is TRBV29-1, the J call TRBJ2-3, with 9 nucleotides matching TRBD2. The germline CDR1 and CDR2 sequences are SQVTM and ANQGSEA. The CDR3 is 14 residues long. Germline trimming cut 3 bases from V and 6 bases from J; bases unmatched to any gene: 7. The CDR3 DNA reads as TGCAGCGTTGACGGGGCGGGAGGGGTCGATACGCAGTATTTT. Its protein is CSVDGAGGVDTQYF.

This clone was picked up one time. This rearrangement joins TRBV19 to TRBJ1-2, with a weak D call TRBD1 (6 bases). Trimming shortened V by 5 bases and J by 0 bases, and 13 bases separated the two germline ends. There are 15 residues in the CDR3. Germline V gene sequence: CDR1 LNHDA, CDR2 SQIVND (reference sequence). The CDR3 here is CASSQTGPTNYGYTF. CDR3 DNA: TGTGCCAGTAGTCAGACAGGCCCTACTAACTATGGCTACACCTTC. Complete variable domain (other parts from reference TRBV19 and TRBJ1-2): DGGITQSPKYLFRKEGQNVTLSCEQNLNHDAMYWYRQDPGQGLRLIYYSQIVNDFQKGDIAEGYSVSREKKESFPLTVTSAQKNPTAFYLCASSQTGPTNYGYTFGSGTRLTVV.

The chain is built from TRBV5-1 and TRBJ2-1; the D gene is possibly TRBD2 (5 bases). The CDR3 length is 14 residues. V lost 7 bases, J lost 0 bases, and 11 bases lay in between. Germline V lookup: CDR1 SGHRS, CDR2 YFSETQ. This CDR3 reads CASHPGSSYNEQFF. The CDR3 nucleotides read TGCGCCAGCCACCCGGGGAGCTCCTACAATGAGCAGTTCTTC. The full variable domain, its missing parts supplied by reference TRBV5-1 and TRBJ2-1, is KAGVTQTPRYLIKTRGQQVTLSCSPISGHRSVSWYQQTPGQGLQFLFEYFSETQRNKGNFPGRFSGRQFSNSRSEMNVSTLELGDSALYLCASHPGSSYNEQFFGPGTRLTVL.

V is TRBV27 and J is TRBJ2-5; TRBD2 matches at 9 bases. The germline CDR1 and CDR2 sequences are MNHEY and SMNVEV (reference sequence). V trimming: 2 bases; J trimming: 2 bases; junction bases outside the gene matches: 6. The CDR3 totals 16 residues. The CDR3 DNA reads TGTGCCAGCAGTTTAAAGTCTAGCGGGAATCAAGAGACCCAGTACTTC. Its protein is CASSLKSSGNQETQYF.

The genes are TRBV6-5 and TRBJ1-6; a weak D match, TRBD1 (5 bases). This CDR3 comprises 15 residues. Trimming left V 10 bases short and J 7 bases short, with 20 bases between. The germline V gene encodes CDR1 MNHEY and CDR2 SVGAGI. CDR3 DNA: TGTGCCACCCATCGGGGCACCGGGGGGAATTCACCCCTCCACTTT. Amino acids: CATHRGTGGNSPLHF.

The V call is TRBV14, the J call TRBJ2-2; maybe TRBD1 (6 bases). V lost 6 bases, J lost 5 bases, and 10 bases lay in between. This CDR3 comprises 13 residues. Germline CDR1 SGHDN, CDR2 FVKESK. The DNA for the CDR3 is TGTGCCAGCAGAGAACAGGGTACCGGGGAGCTGTTTTTT. Translation: CASREQGTGELFF.

The genes are TRBV5-1 and TRBJ1-4; a possible D gene is TRBD1 (6 bases). The CDR3 runs to 17 residues. From germline, CDR1 is SGHRS and CDR2 YFSETQ. V lost 4 bases, J lost 7 bases, and 23 bases lay in between. The CDR3, as DNA: TGCGCCAGCAGCCTGCGAGATCAGGGGCGTAACGCTGAAAAACTGTTTTTT. This gives the protein CASSLRDQGRNAEKLFF.

The V gene is TRBV7-9, the J gene TRBJ1-3; no clear D gene. Trimming shortened V by 2 bases and J by 2 bases, and 4 bases separated the two germline ends. The CDR3 covers 13 residues. The germline CDR1 and CDR2 sequences are SEHNR and FQNEAQ (reference sequence). In DNA form, the CDR3 reads TGTGCCAGCAGCTTACCTCCTGGAAACACCATATATTTT. Encoded protein: CASSLPPGNTIYF.

This clone has more than one count but fewer than ten. V and J are TRBV6-1 and TRBJ1-3; TRBD1 is a possible D gene (5 bases). The CDR3 runs 13 residues. V lost 5 bases and J lost 4, with 9 bases in between. The V gene's germline CDR1 is MNHNS and CDR2 SASEGT. In DNA form, the CDR3 reads TGTGCCAGCAGTACCCCAGGGGGAAACACCATATATTTT. Its protein product is CASSTPGGNTIYF.

This clone has a single count. The V gene is TRBV11-2, the J gene TRBJ1-2; 7 positions match TRBD1. This CDR3 has 14 amino acids. V lost 1 base, J lost 3 bases, and 2 bases stayed unmatched. The germline V gene encodes CDR1 SGHAT and CDR2 FQNNGV. The CDR3 DNA reads as TGTGCCAGCAGCTTAGGACAGGGATACTATGGCTACACCTTC. Amino acids: CASSLGQGYYGYTF.

Concerning this clone itself: Mismatch with germline at one junction end may stem from a read error. The chain couples TRBV13 to TRBJ2-7, with a possible D match to TRBD1 (6 bases). The CDR3 spans 14 residues. The germline gives CDR1 PRHDT, CDR2 FYEKMQ (reference sequence). DNA of the CDR3: TGTGCCAGCAGATTAGACAGGAGCTCCTACGAGCAGTACTTC. Its protein is CASRLDRSSYEQYF.

This clone was counted once. The V and J genes are TRBV11-2 and TRBJ2-7, with TRBD1 matching over 9 bases. V gave up 0 bases and J gave up 3 bases; unmatched junction bases: 6. Germline-derived CDR1 and CDR2 are SGHAT and FQNNGV. This CDR3 is built from 16 residues. The CDR3 sequence: CASSLEHWTGVYEQYF. The DNA of the CDR3 is TGTGCCAGCAGCTTAGAACACTGGACAGGGGTCTACGAGCAGTACTTC.

The rearrangement links TRBV27 to TRBJ1-1; D is undetermined. Germline V gene lookup returns CDR1 MNHEY and CDR2 SMNVEV (reference sequence). The length of the CDR3 is 12 residues. V lost 6 bases and J 1 base, leaving 6 bases between the germline ends. CDR3 in amino acids: CASRNWNTEAFF. The CDR3 coding sequence is TGTGCCAGCAGGAACTGGAACACTGAAGCTTTCTTT.